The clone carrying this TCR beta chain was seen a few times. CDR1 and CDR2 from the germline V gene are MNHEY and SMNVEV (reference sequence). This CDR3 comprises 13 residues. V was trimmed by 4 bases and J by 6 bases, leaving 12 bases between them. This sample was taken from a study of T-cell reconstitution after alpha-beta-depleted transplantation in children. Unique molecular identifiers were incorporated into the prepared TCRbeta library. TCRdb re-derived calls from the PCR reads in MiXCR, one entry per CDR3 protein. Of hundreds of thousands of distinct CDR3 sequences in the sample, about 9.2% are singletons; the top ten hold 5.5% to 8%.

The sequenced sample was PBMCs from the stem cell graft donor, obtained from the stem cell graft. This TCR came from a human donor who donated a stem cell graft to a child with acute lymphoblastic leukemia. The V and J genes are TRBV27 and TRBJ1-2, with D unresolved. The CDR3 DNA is TGTGCCAGCAGTTGGAGGGTTTCAGATGGCTACACCTTC. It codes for CASSWRVSDGYTF.